The source of this TCR beta chain is a study of early T cells in non-severe SARS-CoV-2 infection. At the level of the study: Unsorted whole-blood RNA was sequenced in bulk, leaving chains unpaired.

This clonotype was detected many times. The target antigen is unknown. The TCR library protocol was used to attach unique molecular identifiers. These identifiers were attached to individual cDNA molecules. TCRdb redid the calling of the 5' RACE reads with MiXCR, one entry per CDR3 protein. The sample records 26,000 or so distinct CDR3 sequences, 4% to 5% being singletons. Germline CDR1 and CDR2: SGHTA and FQGNSA. The ends were cut back, 1 base at V and 2 bases at J, with 8 bases in the middle. The CDR3 length is 15 residues. Study-wide results and limits: VDJdb matching skewed toward anti-spike CD8 responses, missing private and CD4 specificities.

This receptor was obtained from an adult who was a healthcare worker with PCR-confirmed SARS-CoV-2 infection or an uninfected control (not recorded which). Sequences were obtained from whole blood. The chain recombines TRBV7-2 with TRBJ2-2, with D unclear. Here the CDR3 DNA reads TGTGCCAGCAGCTTAGGGGGTGCCAACACCGGGGAGCTGTTTTTT. It yields the protein CASSLGGANTGELFF.